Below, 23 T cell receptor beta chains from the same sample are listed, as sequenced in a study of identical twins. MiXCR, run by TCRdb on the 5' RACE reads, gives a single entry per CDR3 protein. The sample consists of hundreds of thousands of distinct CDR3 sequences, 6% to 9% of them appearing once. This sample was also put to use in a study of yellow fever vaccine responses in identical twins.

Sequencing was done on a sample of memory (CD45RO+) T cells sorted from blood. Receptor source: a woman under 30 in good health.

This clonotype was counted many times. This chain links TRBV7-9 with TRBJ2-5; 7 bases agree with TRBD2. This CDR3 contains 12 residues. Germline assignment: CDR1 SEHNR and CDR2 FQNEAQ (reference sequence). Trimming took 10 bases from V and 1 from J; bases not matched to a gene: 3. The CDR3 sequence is CATGLTQETQYF. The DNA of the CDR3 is TGTGCCACGGGACTAACCCAAGAGACCCAGTACTTC.

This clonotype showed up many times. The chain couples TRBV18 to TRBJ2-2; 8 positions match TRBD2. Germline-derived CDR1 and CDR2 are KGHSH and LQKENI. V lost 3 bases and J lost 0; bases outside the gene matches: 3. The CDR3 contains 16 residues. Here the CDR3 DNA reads TGTGCCAGCTCACCTCGGACTAGCCCGAACACCGGGGAGCTGTTTTTT. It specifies CASSPRTSPNTGELFF.

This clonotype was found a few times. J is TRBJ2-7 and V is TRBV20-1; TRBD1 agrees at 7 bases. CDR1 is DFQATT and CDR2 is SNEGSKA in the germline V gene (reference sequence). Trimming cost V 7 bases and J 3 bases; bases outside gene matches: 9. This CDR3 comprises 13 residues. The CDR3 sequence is CSGRGTEVYEQYF. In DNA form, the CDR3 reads TGCAGTGGGAGAGGGACAGAAGTCTACGAGCAGTACTTC.

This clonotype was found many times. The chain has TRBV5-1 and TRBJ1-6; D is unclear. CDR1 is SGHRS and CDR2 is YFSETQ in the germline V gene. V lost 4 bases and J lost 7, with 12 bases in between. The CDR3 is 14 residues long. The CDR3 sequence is CASSPGRENSPLHF. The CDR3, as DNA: TGCGCCAGCAGCCCCGGACGGGAAAATTCACCCCTCCACTTT.

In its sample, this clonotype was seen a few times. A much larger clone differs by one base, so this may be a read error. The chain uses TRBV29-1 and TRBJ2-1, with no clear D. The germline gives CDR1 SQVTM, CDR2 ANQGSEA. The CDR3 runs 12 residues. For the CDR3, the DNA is TGCAGCGTCCTGAGCTCCTACAATGAGAAGTTCTTC. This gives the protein CSVLSSYNEKFF.

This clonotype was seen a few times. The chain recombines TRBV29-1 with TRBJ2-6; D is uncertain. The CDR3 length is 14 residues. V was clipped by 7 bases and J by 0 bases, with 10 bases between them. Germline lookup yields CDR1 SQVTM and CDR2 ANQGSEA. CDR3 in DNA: TGCAGCGCGGGCCCCTCCTCTGGGGCCAACGTCCTGACTTTC. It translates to CSAGPSSGANVLTF.

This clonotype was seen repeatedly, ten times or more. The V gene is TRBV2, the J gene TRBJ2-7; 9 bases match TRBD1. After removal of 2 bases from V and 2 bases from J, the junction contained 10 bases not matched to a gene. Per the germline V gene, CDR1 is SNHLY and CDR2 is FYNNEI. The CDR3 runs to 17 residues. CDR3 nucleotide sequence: TGTGCCAGCAGTGAACCCCTCCTAAGACAGGGGGCCTACGAGCAGTACTTC. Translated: CASSEPLLRQGAYEQYF.

DNA for the CDR3: TGCGCCAGCAGCTTGGAGAGCGGCTCCTACGAGCAGTACTTC. Translation: CASSLESGSYEQYF. The V call is TRBV5-1, the J call TRBJ2-7, with D maybe TRBD2 (5 bases). CDR1 is SGHRS and CDR2 is YFSETQ in the germline V gene. This CDR3 is built from 14 residues. V lost 0 bases to trimming and J lost 0 bases, with 7 bases between them.

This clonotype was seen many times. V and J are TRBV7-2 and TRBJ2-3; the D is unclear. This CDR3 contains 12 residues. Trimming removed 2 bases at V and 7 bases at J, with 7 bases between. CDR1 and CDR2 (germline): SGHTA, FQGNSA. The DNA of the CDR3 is TGTGCCAGCAGCTTAAAAACTAATACGCAGTATTTT. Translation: CASSLKTNTQYF. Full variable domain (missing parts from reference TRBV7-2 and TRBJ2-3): GAGVSQSPSNKVTEKGKDVELRCDPISGHTALYWYRQSLGQGLEFLIYFQGNSAPDKSGLPSDRFSAERTGGSVSTLTIQRTQQEDSAVYLCASSLKTNTQYFGPGTRLTVL.

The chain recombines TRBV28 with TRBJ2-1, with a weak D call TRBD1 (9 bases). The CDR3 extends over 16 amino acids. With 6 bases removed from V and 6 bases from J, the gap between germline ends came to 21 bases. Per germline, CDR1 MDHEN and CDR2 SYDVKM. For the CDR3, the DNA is TGTGCCAGCAGCACAGGGGGCGGGGGGAGGATCAATGAGCAGTTCTTC. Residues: CASSTGGGGRINEQFF.

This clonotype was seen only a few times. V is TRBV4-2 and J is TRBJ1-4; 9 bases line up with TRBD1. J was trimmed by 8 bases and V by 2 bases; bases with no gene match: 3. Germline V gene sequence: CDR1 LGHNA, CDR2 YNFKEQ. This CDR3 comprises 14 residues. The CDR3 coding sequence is TGTGCCAGCAGCCAAATAGGGACAGGGGAAAAACTGTTTTTT. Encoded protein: CASSQIGTGEKLFF.

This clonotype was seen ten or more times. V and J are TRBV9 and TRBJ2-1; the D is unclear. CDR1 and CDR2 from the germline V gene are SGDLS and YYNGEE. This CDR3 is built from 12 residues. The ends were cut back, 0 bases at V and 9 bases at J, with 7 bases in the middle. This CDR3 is CASSVGMGEQFF. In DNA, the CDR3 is TGTGCCAGCAGCGTAGGGATGGGTGAGCAGTTCTTC.

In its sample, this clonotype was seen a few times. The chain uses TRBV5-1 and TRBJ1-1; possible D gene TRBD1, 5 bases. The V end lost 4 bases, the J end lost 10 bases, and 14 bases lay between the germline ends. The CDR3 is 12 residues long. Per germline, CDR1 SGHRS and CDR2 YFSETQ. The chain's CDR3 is CASSPDAGGAFF. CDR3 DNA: TGCGCCAGCAGCCCAGATGCGGGGGGAGCTTTCTTT.

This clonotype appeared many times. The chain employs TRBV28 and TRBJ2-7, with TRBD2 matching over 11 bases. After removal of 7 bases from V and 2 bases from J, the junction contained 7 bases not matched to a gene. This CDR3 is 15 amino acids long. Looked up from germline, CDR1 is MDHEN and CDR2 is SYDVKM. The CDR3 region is CASISGTSGAYEQYF. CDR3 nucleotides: TGTGCCAGCATCTCCGGGACTAGCGGAGCCTACGAGCAGTACTTC.

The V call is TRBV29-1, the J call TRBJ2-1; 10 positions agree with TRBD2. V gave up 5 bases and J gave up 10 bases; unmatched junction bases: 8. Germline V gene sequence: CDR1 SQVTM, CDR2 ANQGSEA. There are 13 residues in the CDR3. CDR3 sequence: CSVKSGRAGEQFF. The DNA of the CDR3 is TGCAGCGTTAAGAGCGGGAGGGCGGGGGAGCAGTTCTTC.

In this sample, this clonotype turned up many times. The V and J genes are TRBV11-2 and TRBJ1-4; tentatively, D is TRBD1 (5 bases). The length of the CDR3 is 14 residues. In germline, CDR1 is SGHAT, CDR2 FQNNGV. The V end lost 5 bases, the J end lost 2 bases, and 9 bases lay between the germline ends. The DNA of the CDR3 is TGTGCCAGCAGCCGGGACTTTACTAATGAAAAACTGTTTTTT. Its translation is CASSRDFTNEKLFF.

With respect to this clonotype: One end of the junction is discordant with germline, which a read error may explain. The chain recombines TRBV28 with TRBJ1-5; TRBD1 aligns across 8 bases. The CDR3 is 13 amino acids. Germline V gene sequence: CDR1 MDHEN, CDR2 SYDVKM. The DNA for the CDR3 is TGTGCCAGGAGTTTGACAGGGGTCCAGCCCCAGCATTTT. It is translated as CARSLTGVQPQHF. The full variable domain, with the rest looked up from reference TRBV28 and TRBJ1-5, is DVKVTQSSRYLVKRTGEKVFLECVQDMDHENMFWYRQDPGLGLRLIYFSYDVKMKEKGDIPEGYSVSREKKERFSLILESASTNQTSMYLCARSLTGVQPQHFGDGTRLSIL.

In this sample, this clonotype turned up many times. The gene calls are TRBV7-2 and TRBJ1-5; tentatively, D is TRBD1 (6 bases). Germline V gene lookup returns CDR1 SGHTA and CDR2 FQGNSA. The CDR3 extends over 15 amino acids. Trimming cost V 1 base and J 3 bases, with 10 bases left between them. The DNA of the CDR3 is TGTGCCAGCAGCTTAGTTCCAGGGGACAATCAGCCCCAGCATTTT. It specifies CASSLVPGDNQPQHF.

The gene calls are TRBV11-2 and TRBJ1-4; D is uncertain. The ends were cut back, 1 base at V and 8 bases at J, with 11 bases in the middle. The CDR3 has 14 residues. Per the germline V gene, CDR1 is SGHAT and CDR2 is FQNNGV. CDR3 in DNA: TGTGCCAGCAGCTTAGCTGTGGGTGACGAAAAACTGTTTTTT. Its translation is CASSLAVGDEKLFF. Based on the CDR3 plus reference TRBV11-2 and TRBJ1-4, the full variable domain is EAGVAQSPRYKIIEKRQSVAFWCNPISGHATLYWYQQILGQGPKLLIQFQNNGVVDDSQLPKDRFSAERLKGVDSTLKIQPAKLEDSAVYLCASSLAVGDEKLFFGSGTQLSVL.

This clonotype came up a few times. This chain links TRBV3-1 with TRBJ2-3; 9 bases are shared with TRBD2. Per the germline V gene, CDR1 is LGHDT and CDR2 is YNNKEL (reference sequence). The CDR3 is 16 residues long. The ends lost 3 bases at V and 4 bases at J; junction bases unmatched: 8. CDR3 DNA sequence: TGTGCCAGCAGCCAGCAATTGGCGGGAGGGGCAGATACGCAGTATTTT. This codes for CASSQQLAGGADTQYF.

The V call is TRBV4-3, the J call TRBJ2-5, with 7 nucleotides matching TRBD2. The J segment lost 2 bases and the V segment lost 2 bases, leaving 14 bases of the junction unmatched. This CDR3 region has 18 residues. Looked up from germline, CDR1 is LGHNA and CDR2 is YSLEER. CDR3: CASSQISFWLAEQETQYF. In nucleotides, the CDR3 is TGCGCCAGCAGCCAAATTTCTTTTTGGCTAGCGGAACAAGAGACCCAGTACTTC.

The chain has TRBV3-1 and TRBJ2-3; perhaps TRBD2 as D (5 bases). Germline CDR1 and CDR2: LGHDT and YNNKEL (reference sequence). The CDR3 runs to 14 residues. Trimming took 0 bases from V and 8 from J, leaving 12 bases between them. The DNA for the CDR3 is TGTGCCAGCAGCCAAGACGGACGGACTGGTACGCAGTATTTT. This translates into CASSQDGRTGTQYF.

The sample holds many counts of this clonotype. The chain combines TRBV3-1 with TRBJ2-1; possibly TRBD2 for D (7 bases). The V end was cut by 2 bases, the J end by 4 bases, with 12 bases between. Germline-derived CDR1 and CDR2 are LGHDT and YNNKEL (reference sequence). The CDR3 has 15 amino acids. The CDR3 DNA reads TGTGCCAGCAGCCAATTAGGGGGGGGTTACAATGAGCAGTTCTTC. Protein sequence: CASSQLGGGYNEQFF.